This TCR beta chain was retrieved from a study of blood T cell repertoires in COVID-19. Germline loops: CDR1 SGDLS, CDR2 YYNGEE. V lost 3 bases and J lost 1; bases outside the gene matches: 6. The CDR3 spans 15 residues. This clone was seen a handful of times. Sequencing was performed with immunoSEQ multiplex PCR; in TCRdb, only in-frame clones are kept and a portion is missing. The table has about 20,000 clones, less than 85% seen once. The sequence was obtained from a man older than 75 with acute or convalescent COVID-19. V and J are TRBV9 and TRBJ1-1; TRBD1 matches at 7 bases. The sequencing sample was made of peripheral blood. This chain's CDR3 is CASSARQGGNTEAFF. The CDR3 region has the DNA TGTGCCAGCAGCGCCAGACAGGGAGGGAACACTGAAGCTTTCTTT.